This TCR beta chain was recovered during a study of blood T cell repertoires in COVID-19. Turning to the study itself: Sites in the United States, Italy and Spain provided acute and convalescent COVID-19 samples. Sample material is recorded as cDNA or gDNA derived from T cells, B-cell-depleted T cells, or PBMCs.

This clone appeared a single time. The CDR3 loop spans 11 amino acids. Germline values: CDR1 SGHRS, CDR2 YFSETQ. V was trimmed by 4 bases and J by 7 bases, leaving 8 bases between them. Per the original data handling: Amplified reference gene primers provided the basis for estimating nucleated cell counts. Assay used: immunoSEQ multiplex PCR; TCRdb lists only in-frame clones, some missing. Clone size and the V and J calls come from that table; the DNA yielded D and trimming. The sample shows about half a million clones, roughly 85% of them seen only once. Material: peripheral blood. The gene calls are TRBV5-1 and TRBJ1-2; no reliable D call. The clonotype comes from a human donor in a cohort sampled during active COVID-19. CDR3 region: CASSVGGGYTF. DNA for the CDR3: TGCGCCAGCAGCGTCGGCGGTGGCTACACCTTC.